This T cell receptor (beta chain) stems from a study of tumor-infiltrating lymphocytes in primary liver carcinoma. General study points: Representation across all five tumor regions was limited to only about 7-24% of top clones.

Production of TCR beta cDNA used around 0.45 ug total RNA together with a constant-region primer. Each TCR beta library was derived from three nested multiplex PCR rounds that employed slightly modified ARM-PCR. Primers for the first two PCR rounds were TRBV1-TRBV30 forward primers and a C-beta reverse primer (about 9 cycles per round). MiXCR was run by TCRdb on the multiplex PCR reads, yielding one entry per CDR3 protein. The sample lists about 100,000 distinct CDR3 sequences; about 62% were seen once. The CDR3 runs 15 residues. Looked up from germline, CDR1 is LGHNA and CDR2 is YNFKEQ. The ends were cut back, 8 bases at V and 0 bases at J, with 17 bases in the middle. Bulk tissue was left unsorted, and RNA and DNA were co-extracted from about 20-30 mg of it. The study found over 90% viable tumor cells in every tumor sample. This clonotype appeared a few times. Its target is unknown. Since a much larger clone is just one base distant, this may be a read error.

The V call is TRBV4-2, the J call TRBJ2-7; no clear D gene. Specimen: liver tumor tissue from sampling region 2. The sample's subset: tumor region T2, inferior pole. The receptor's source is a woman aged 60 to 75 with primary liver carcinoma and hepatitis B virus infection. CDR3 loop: CASGLLPRSSYEQYF. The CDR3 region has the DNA TGTGCCAGCGGCCTACTACCTAGGAGCTCCTACGAGCAGTACTTC.